Below are 28 T cell receptor beta chains sequenced from a single sample in a study of blood T cell repertoires in COVID-19. Profiled with immunoSEQ multiplex PCR; TCRdb holds only in-frame clones, not every one. The profile covers roughly 500,000 clones, with 80% to 90% appearing a single time and around 7.9% taken by the ten largest. The sequenced sample consisted of PBMCs or T cells enriched from blood (not recorded which). These receptors all come from a woman in her sixties or seventies who had recovered from COVID-19.

The chain carries TRBV18 and TRBJ1-1; TRBD1 might be the D (5 bases). The CDR3 is made up of 15 amino acids. V was clipped by 3 bases and J by 1 base, with 12 bases between them. Germline V lookup: CDR1 KGHSH, CDR2 LQKENI. CDR3 protein: CASSPDRDSNTEAFF. The DNA for the CDR3 is TGTGCCAGCTCACCCGACCGGGACTCGAACACTGAAGCTTTCTTT.

The V call is TRBV3-1 (or the pseudogene TRBV3-2), the J call TRBJ2-5; D gene uncertain. This CDR3 is 12 amino acids long. The germline V gene has CDR1 LGHDT and CDR2 YNNKEL (reference sequence). Trimming pared 3 bases from V and 5 bases from J, leaving 7 bases between. The CDR3 sequence: CASSQFGETQYF. Written as DNA, the CDR3 is TGTGCCAGCAGCCAGTTCGGGGAGACCCAGTACTTC.

The chain employs TRBV6-5 and TRBJ2-7; 7 bases agree with TRBD1. Germline V gene lookup returns CDR1 MNHEY and CDR2 SVGAGI. V gave up 6 bases and J gave up 0 bases; unmatched junction bases: 5. This CDR3 has 14 residues. The CDR3, as DNA: TGTGCCAGCAGCTTGACAGGGCGCTCCTACGAGCAGTACTTC. Its protein is CASSLTGRSYEQYF.

The rearrangement links TRBV2 to TRBJ2-1, with TRBD2 identical over 8 bases. Trimming at V came to 6 bases and at J to 6 bases, leaving 10 bases not matched to a gene. The CDR3 has 15 residues. CDR1 is SNHLY and CDR2 is FYNNEI in the germline V gene. Here the CDR3 DNA reads TGTGCCAGCAGCTACGGGGGGGCCGGGGTCAATGAGCAGTTCTTC. Its translation is CASSYGGAGVNEQFF.

This clone was counted once. V and J are TRBV5-1 and TRBJ1-4, with TRBD1 identical over 7 bases. This CDR3 has 17 amino acids. The V gene's germline CDR1 is SGHRS and CDR2 YFSETQ. V dropped 3 bases and J dropped 2; count of bases not matched to a gene: 10. CDR3 nucleotide sequence: TGCGCCAGCAGCTCTAGACAGGGAGCGTATACTAATGAAAAACTGTTTTTT. Protein product: CASSSRQGAYTNEKLFF. Using reference TRBV5-1 and TRBJ1-4 for the parts outside the CDR3, the full variable domain is KAGVTQTPRYLIKTRGQQVTLSCSPISGHRSVSWYQQTPGQGLQFLFEYFSETQRNKGNFPGRFSGRQFSNSRSEMNVSTLELGDSALYLCASSSRQGAYTNEKLFFGSGTQLSVL.

The rearrangement uses TRBV12-5 and TRBJ1-4, with D hard to call. There are 14 residues in the CDR3. V was shortened by 1 base and J by 7 bases, with 10 bases between the two germline ends. Germline values: CDR1 LGHNT, CDR2 FRNRAP. CDR3 region: CASGLAPSLEKLFF. The CDR3 coding sequence is TGTGCTAGTGGTTTGGCCCCTTCCCTTGAAAAACTGTTTTTT.

This clone appeared a single time. DNA of the CDR3: TGCGCCAGCCCACAACCAACGGGGAGCTCCTATAATTCACCCCTCCACTTT. Residues: CASPQPTGSSYNSPLHF. V usage is TRBV23-1 and J usage is TRBJ1-6; D gene unclear. TRBV23-1 qualifies as an ORF whose function is uncertain. The ends were cut back, 8 bases at V and 0 bases at J, with 17 bases in the middle. The CDR3 is made up of 17 amino acids.

The chain is built from TRBV28 and TRBJ2-7; TRBD1 matches 7 bases. Trimming cost V 6 bases and J 2 bases; bases outside gene matches: 10. This CDR3 is built from 15 residues. CDR1 MDHEN and CDR2 SYDVKM come from the germline V gene. The CDR3 loop is CASRRPPGQPYEQYF. In DNA form, the CDR3 reads TGTGCCAGCAGACGTCCCCCGGGACAGCCCTACGAGCAGTACTTC.

The rearrangement joins TRBV19 to TRBJ2-3, with D tentatively TRBD1 (6 bases). V gave up 3 bases and J gave up 1 base, with 20 bases separating them. This CDR3 comprises 18 residues. The germline V gene has CDR1 LNHDA and CDR2 SQIVND (reference sequence). CDR3 loop: CASSMAVHRVKRTDTQYF. DNA of the CDR3: TGTGCCAGTAGTATGGCTGTGCACAGGGTGAAACGCACAGATACGCAGTATTTT.

The rearrangement uses TRBV2 and TRBJ1-6; the D gene is possibly TRBD1 (5 bases). Germline V gene data show CDR1 as SNHLY and CDR2 as FYNNEI. Deletions cut 10 bases from V and 7 bases from J, with 17 bases between. The CDR3 consists of 14 residues. The CDR3: CAILKRGENSPLHF. For the CDR3, the DNA is TGTGCCATCCTAAAACGGGGGGAGAATTCACCCCTCCACTTT.

This sequence joins TRBV5-1 and TRBJ2-2; 11 positions match TRBD2. CDR1 is SGHRS and CDR2 is YFSETQ in the germline V gene. The J segment lost 5 bases and the V segment lost 4 bases, leaving 7 bases of the junction unmatched. This CDR3 comprises 16 residues. Here the CDR3 reads CASSVLAGGLTGELFF. The DNA of the CDR3 is TGCGCCAGCAGCGTCCTAGCGGGGGGATTAACCGGGGAGCTGTTTTTT.

V is TRBV2 and J is TRBJ2-2, with 8 bases that match TRBD1. There are 15 residues in the CDR3. Losses at the gene ends were 4 bases for V and 7 bases for J; bases not matched to a gene: 8. From germline, CDR1 is SNHLY and CDR2 FYNNEI. CDR3 bases: TGTGCCAGCAGTGGACAGGGGTTAAGAGTCGGGGAGCTGTTTTTT. Protein: CASSGQGLRVGELFF.

The chain has TRBV9 and TRBJ1-2; 8 bases map to TRBD1. The CDR3 is made up of 14 amino acids. With V trimmed by 3 bases and J by 6 bases, 7 bases remained unmatched. CDR1 and CDR2 (germline): SGDLS, YYNGEE. Here the CDR3 reads CASSASGGLDGYTF. In nucleotides, the CDR3 is TGTGCCAGCAGCGCCTCAGGGGGCTTGGATGGCTACACCTTC.

The chain is built from TRBV24-1 and TRBJ2-1; 7 bases map to TRBD2. This CDR3 contains 16 residues. Germline V gives CDR1 KGHDR, CDR2 SFDVKD. V shed 4 bases and J 2 bases; nucleotides not matched to a gene: 7. CDR3 loop: CATSETSLGPYNEQFF. The CDR3 DNA is TGTGCCACCAGTGAGACTAGCTTGGGCCCCTACAATGAGCAGTTCTTC.

The chain recombines TRBV28 with TRBJ2-2; tentative D call: TRBD1 (5 bases). Germline V CDR1 and CDR2: MDHEN, SYDVKM. Between the trimmed V and J ends, which lost 5 bases and 6 bases, there was a span of 25 bases. This CDR3 region has 18 residues. The CDR3 is CASSERVGVRRFSGELFF. DNA for the CDR3: TGTGCCAGCAGTGAACGCGTAGGGGTCCGAAGGTTTTCCGGGGAGCTGTTTTTT.

This chain joins TRBV2 and TRBJ2-2; perhaps TRBD1 as D (6 bases). The ends were cut back, 4 bases at V and 6 bases at J, with 9 bases in the middle. The CDR3 is 13 residues long. The germline V gene encodes CDR1 SNHLY and CDR2 FYNNEI. The CDR3 loop reads CASSAQGAGELFF. Here the CDR3 DNA reads TGTGCCAGCAGTGCACAGGGCGCCGGGGAGCTGTTTTTT. Variable domain in full (rest from reference TRBV2 and TRBJ2-2): EPEVTQTPSHQVTQMGQEVILRCVPISNHLYFYWYRQILGQKVEFLVSFYNNEISEKSEIFDDQFSVERPDGSNFTLKIRSTKLEDSAMYFCASSAQGAGELFFGEGSRLTVL.

The chain recombines TRBV12-2 with TRBJ1-5; the D segment call TRBD1 is taken from the table without a DNA check. TRBV12-2 is described as a pseudogene. The CDR3 has 17 residues. CDR3 sequence (DNA): TGTGCAAGTCGCTTTAAGGGGACAGGGGGAATGGATCAGCCCCAGCATTTT. Translation gives CASRFKGTGGMDQPQHF.

V is TRBV19 and J is TRBJ1-1; perhaps TRBD1 as D (6 bases). The CDR3 runs 16 residues. Germline values: CDR1 LNHDA, CDR2 SQIVND (reference sequence). Trimming pared 5 bases from V and 1 base from J, leaving 17 bases between. For the CDR3, the DNA is TGTGCCAGTAGTCCTCCAAGGGGACAATGGAACACTGAAGCTTTCTTT. This encodes CASSPPRGQWNTEAFF.

The chain joins TRBV19 to TRBJ1-5; possibly TRBD1 for D (6 bases). V lost 2 bases, J lost 3 bases, and 11 bases lay in between. From germline, CDR1 is LNHDA and CDR2 SQIVND (reference sequence). The CDR3 runs to 15 residues. CDR3 sequence reads: CASSISQGNNQPQHF. The CDR3 nucleotides are TGTGCCAGTAGTATATCCCAGGGGAACAATCAGCCCCAGCATTTT.

The chain uses TRBV9 and TRBJ2-2; a weak D match, TRBD1 (5 bases). The CDR3 is 15 residues long. The germline CDR1 and CDR2 sequences are SGDLS and YYNGEE. V was pared by 0 bases and J by 4 bases, with 10 bases between. The CDR3, as DNA: TGTGCCAGCAGCGTAGGTTACAGGAGCACCGGGGAGCTGTTTTTT. Its translation: CASSVGYRSTGELFF. Looking up the rest from reference TRBV9 and TRBJ2-2 gives the full variable domain: DSGVTQTPKHLITATGQRVTLRCSPRSGDLSVYWYQQSLDQGLQFLIQYYNGEERAKGNILERFSAQQFPDLHSELNLSSLELGDSALYFCASSVGYRSTGELFFGEGSRLTVL.

The chain links TRBV27 to TRBJ1-6; no reliable D call. V was pared by 3 bases and J by 14 bases, with 17 bases between. Germline V gene data show CDR1 as MNHEY and CDR2 as SMNVEV (reference sequence). The CDR3 is made up of 14 amino acids. The CDR3 sequence is CASSFGWASGALHF. CDR3 in DNA: TGTGCCAGCAGTTTTGGGTGGGCAAGCGGGGCCCTCCACTTT.

The chain employs TRBV7-2 and TRBJ2-3; TRBD2 matches at 14 bases. The CDR3 extends over 17 amino acids. V was pared by 4 bases and J by 6 bases, with 9 bases of the junction left unmatched. CDR1 and CDR2 from the germline V gene are SGHTA and FQGNSA. Here the CDR3 reads CASSSRLAGGPGDTQYF. The CDR3 nucleotides are TGTGCCAGCAGCTCGAGACTAGCGGGGGGGCCAGGGGATACGCAGTATTTT.

The chain is built from TRBV4-1 and TRBJ2-2, with 9 bases that match TRBD2. V lost 4 bases, J lost 4 bases, and 10 bases stayed unmatched. The CDR3 runs 17 residues. CDR1 and CDR2 (germline): MGHRA, YSYEKL. The CDR3 region is CASSRFGSGGRTGELFF. The CDR3 region has the DNA TGCGCCAGCAGCCGGTTCGGGAGCGGGGGGCGCACCGGGGAGCTGTTTTTT.

This sequence joins TRBV11-3 and TRBJ2-2, with 8 bases that match TRBD1. The length of the CDR3 is 16 residues. With V trimmed by 1 base and J by 1 base, 2 bases remained unmatched. Germline V gene data show CDR1 as SGHNT and CDR2 as YENEEA. In DNA, the CDR3 is TGTGCCAGCAGCTTAGGTGGACAGGGGAACACCGGGGAGCTGTTTTTT. Its protein product is CASSLGGQGNTGELFF. The variable domain in full, with the rest retrieved from reference TRBV11-3 and TRBJ2-2, is EAGVVQSPRYKIIEKKQPVAFWCNPISGHNTLYWYLQNLGQGPELLIRYENEEAVDDSQLPKDRFSAERLKGVDSTLKIQPAELGDSAVYLCASSLGGQGNTGELFFGEGSRLTVL.

The chain employs TRBV5-1 and TRBJ2-1; D may be TRBD1 (5 bases). The CDR3 has 15 residues. Germline assignment: CDR1 SGHRS and CDR2 YFSETQ. V shed 1 base and J shed 2 bases, with 10 bases lying between them. CDR3 region: CASSLPRVAYNEQFF. The CDR3, as DNA: TGCGCCAGCAGCTTGCCCAGGGTTGCCTACAATGAGCAGTTCTTC.

The chain carries TRBV13 and TRBJ2-6; D not certain. V was shortened by 0 bases and J by 0 bases, with 6 bases between the two germline ends. CDR3 length: 16 amino acids. Per the germline V gene, CDR1 is PRHDT and CDR2 is FYEKMQ (reference sequence). CDR3 amino acids: CASSLGLFSGANVLTF. For the CDR3, the DNA is TGTGCCAGCAGCTTAGGCCTGTTCTCTGGGGCCAACGTCCTGACTTTC.

The chain is built from TRBV7-2 and TRBJ2-3; 15 bases are a match to TRBD2. The ends lost 5 bases at V and 9 bases at J; junction bases unmatched: 3. There are 14 residues in the CDR3. Per the germline V gene, CDR1 is SGHTA and CDR2 is FQGNSA. Here the CDR3 reads CASSPGLAGGTQYF. CDR3 sequence (DNA): TGTGCCAGCAGCCCGGGACTAGCGGGGGGAACGCAGTATTTT.

A single count supports this clone. The rearrangement uses TRBV9 and TRBJ2-2; D might be TRBD1 (7 bases). Germline-derived CDR1 and CDR2 are SGDLS and YYNGEE. This CDR3 is 16 amino acids long. V was shortened by 4 bases and J by 4 bases, with 17 bases between the two germline ends. The CDR3 nucleotides are TGTGCCAGCAGCCTCAGGAGGGGGCTTAGCACCGGGGAGCTGTTTTTT. Protein sequence: CASSLRRGLSTGELFF. Full variable domain (missing parts from reference TRBV9 and TRBJ2-2): DSGVTQTPKHLITATGQRVTLRCSPRSGDLSVYWYQQSLDQGLQFLIQYYNGEERAKGNILERFSAQQFPDLHSELNLSSLELGDSALYFCASSLRRGLSTGELFFGEGSRLTVL.